These 8 T cell receptor beta chains came from one sample sequenced in a study of blood T cell repertoires in COVID-19. Only in-frame clones appear in the TCRdb table, and some are missing; sequencing was by immunoSEQ multiplex PCR. The table shows about 65,000 clones, with 80% to 90% occurring only once. Sequencing input: peripheral blood. These receptors came from a man older than 75 with acute or convalescent COVID-19.

The genes are TRBV18 and TRBJ1-1; 7 bases align to TRBD1. Trimming removed 1 base from V and 0 bases from J; junction bases left unmatched: 2. This CDR3 comprises 15 residues. Germline V lookup: CDR1 KGHSH, CDR2 LQKENI. This CDR3 reads CASSPQGALNTEAFF. CDR3 bases: TGTGCCAGCTCACCACAGGGGGCATTGAACACTGAAGCTTTCTTT.

This chain connects TRBV14 to TRBJ1-3, with D hard to call. The CDR3 is made up of 12 amino acids. Trimming removed 6 bases from V and 0 bases from J, with 3 bases in between. Germline CDR1 is SGHDN and CDR2 is FVKESK. Here the CDR3 reads CASSYSGNTIYF. CDR3 in DNA: TGTGCCAGCAGTTACTCTGGAAACACCATATATTTT. The whole variable domain, filled in from reference TRBV14 and TRBJ1-3, reads EAGVTQFPSHSVIEKGQTVTLRCDPISGHDNLYWYRRVMGKEIKFLLHFVKESKQDESGMPNNRFLAERTGGTYSTLKVQPAELEDSGVYFCASSYSGNTIYFGEGSWLTVV.

The V call is TRBV28, the J call TRBJ1-1; 10 nucleotides match TRBD1. Germline CDR1 MDHEN, CDR2 SYDVKM. CDR3 length equals 14 residues. With V trimmed by 6 bases and J by 1 base, 2 bases remained unmatched. CDR3 sequence (DNA): TGTGCCAGCAGGACAGGGGGCAGGAACACTGAAGCTTTCTTT. Residues: CASRTGGRNTEAFF.

This chain uses TRBV2 with TRBJ1-2, with a possible D match to TRBD1 (5 bases). The CDR3 loop spans 12 amino acids. The ends were cut back, 4 bases at V and 8 bases at J, with 11 bases in the middle. Germline V gene data show CDR1 as SNHLY and CDR2 as FYNNEI. CDR3 in DNA: TGTGCCAGCAGTGTCAGGGCGGGAGGCTACACCTTC. Protein sequence: CASSVRAGGYTF.

The chain is built from TRBV19 and TRBJ2-6; possible D gene TRBD2, 6 bases. CDR1 LNHDA and CDR2 SQIVND come from the germline V gene (reference sequence). Deletions cut 10 bases from V and 0 bases from J, with 10 bases between. This CDR3 comprises 14 residues. CDR3 sequence (DNA): TGTGCCACCGGGGGAGGCTCTGGGGCCAACGTCCTGACTTTC. Translation: CATGGGSGANVLTF.

V gene TRBV19 combines with J gene TRBJ1-6; possible D gene TRBD1, 5 bases. This CDR3 region has 17 residues. V lost 3 bases and J lost 0, with 12 bases in between. Per germline, CDR1 LNHDA and CDR2 SQIVND (reference sequence). The CDR3 DNA sequence: TGTGCCAGTAGTATGCAACAGGCGAGCTCCTATAATTCACCCCTCCACTTT. It translates to CASSMQQASSYNSPLHF.

This chain links TRBV19 with TRBJ1-2; TRBD1 is a possible D gene (5 bases). Germline V lookup: CDR1 LNHDA, CDR2 SQIVND (reference sequence). V lost 5 bases and J 0 bases, leaving 16 bases between the germline ends. This CDR3 comprises 16 residues. The CDR3 is CASSQLRDLANYGYTF. The CDR3 DNA is TGTGCCAGTAGTCAGCTCCGGGACTTAGCTAACTATGGCTACACCTTC.

The chain recombines TRBV5-1 with TRBJ1-5; 7 nucleotides align to TRBD1. Unmatched junction bases numbered 3, after V lost 0 bases and J lost 3 bases. The CDR3 has 15 residues. Looked up from germline, CDR1 is SGHRS and CDR2 is YFSETQ. The CDR3 nucleotides are TGCGCCAGCAGCTTGGGACAGGGCTACAATCAGCCCCAGCATTTT. Protein product: CASSLGQGYNQPQHF.